This record concerns one TCR beta chain sequence. Antigen: not known. Across 18 months, stable Graves' hyperthyroidism was marked by no progression to ophthalmopathy. Newly diagnosed patients aged 18 to 65 had hyperthyroidism of under 2 months' duration. Authors of the study amplified TCR beta CDR3 regions from RNA transcripts. HTBI primers were the set used in a first-round RT-PCR of the TCR CDR3. TCRdb re-derived calls from the multiplex PCR reads in MiXCR, one entry per CDR3 protein. The table lists about 590,000 distinct CDR3 sequences, about a sixth of them singletons. Germline CDR1 and CDR2: SEHNR and FQNEAQ (reference sequence). This CDR3 is built from 16 residues. The J segment lost 6 bases and the V segment lost 1 base, leaving 8 bases of the junction unmatched. This record belongs to a study of T cells in Graves' hyperthyroidism and ophthalmopathy. Points from the study as a whole: Most thyroid clonotypes that were expanded above 0.001 also turned up in blood.

The rearrangement links TRBV7-9 to TRBJ2-1, with TRBD2 identical over 8 bases. The TCR originated in a woman aged 25 to 45 with Graves' hyperthyroidism. Sequencing was carried out using blood. The CDR3 is CASSLGGGLGFNEQFF. The CDR3 DNA reads TGTGCCAGCAGCTTAGGGGGGGGACTAGGTTTCAATGAGCAGTTCTTC. The complete variable domain, with remaining parts taken from reference TRBV7-9 and TRBJ2-1, reads DTGVSQNPRHKITKRGQNVTFRCDPISEHNRLYWYRQTLGQGPEFLTYFQNEAQLEKSRLLSDRFSAERPKGSFSTLEIQRTEQGDSAMYLCASSLGGGLGFNEQFFGPGTRLTVL.